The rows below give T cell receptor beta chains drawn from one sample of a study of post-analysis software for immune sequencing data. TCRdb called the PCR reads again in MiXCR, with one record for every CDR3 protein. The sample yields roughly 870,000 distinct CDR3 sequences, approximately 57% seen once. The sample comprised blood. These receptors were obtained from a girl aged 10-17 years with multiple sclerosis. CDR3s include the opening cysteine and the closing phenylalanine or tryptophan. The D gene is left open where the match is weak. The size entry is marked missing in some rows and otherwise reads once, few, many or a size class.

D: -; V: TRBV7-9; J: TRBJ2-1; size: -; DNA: TGTGCCAGCAGCCCTACAGGGATTTCCTACAATGAGCAGTTCTTC; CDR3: CASSPTGISYNEQFF
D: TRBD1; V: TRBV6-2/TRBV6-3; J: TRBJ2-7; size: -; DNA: TGTGCCAGCTCGACAGGGATTGTTCCCTACGAGCAGTACTTC; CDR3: CASSTGIVPYEQYF
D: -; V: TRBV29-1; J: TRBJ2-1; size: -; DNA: TGCAGCGTTCCTTCGAGATTCGGATCCTACAATGAGCAGTTCTTC; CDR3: CSVPSRFGSYNEQFF
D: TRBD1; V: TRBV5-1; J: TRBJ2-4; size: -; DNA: TGCGCCAGCAGCTTACCGACAGGGAGTGACATTCAGTACTTC; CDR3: CASSLPTGSDIQYF
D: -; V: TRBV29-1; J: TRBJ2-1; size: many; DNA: TGCAGCGTCGCTGACAGGTTAGATGAGCAGTTCTTC; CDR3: CSVADRLDEQFF
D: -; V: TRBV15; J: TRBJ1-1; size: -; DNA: TGTGCCACCAGGGCGGGCCCTAACACTGAAGCTTTCTTT; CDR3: CATRAGPNTEAFF
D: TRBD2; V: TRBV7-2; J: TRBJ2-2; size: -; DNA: TGTGCCAGCAGCGCGAGCCTAGCGGGGGGGCTTTCCGGGGAGCTGTTTTTT; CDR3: CASSASLAGGLSGELFF
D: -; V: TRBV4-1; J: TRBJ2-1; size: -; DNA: TGCGCCAGCAGCCAAGATTTACGGGGGCCCTCCTCCTACAATGAGCAGTTCTTC; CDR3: CASSQDLRGPSSYNEQFF
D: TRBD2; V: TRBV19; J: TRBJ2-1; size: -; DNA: TGTGCCAGTAGGGGAGCTAGCGGGAGGCAATACAATGAGCAGTTCTTC; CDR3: CASRGASGRQYNEQFF
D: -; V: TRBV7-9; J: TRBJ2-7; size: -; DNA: TGTGCCAGCAGCTTAGGGAGGCCCCGGGGATTCGGCGAGCAGTACTTC; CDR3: CASSLGRPRGFGEQYF
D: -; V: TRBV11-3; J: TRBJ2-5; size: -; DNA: TGTGCCAGCGGCACCGGGACCCAAGAGACCCAGTACTTC; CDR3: CASGTGTQETQYF
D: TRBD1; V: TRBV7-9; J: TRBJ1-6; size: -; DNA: TGTGTCAGCAGCCTCGGGACAGGGTTGCCCCTCCACTTT; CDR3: CVSSLGTGLPLHF
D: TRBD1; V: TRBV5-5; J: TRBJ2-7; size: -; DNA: TGTGCCAGCAGCTTGGTCCTTCGGCCAGGTAGGGGGCCAGGAGGAGAGCAGTACTTC; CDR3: CASSLVLRPGRGPGGEQYF
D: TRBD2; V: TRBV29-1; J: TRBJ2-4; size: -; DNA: TGCAGCGTTATACTAGCGGGAGGCCCTAAAAACATTCAGTACTTC; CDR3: CSVILAGGPKNIQYF
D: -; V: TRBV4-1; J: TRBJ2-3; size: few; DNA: TGCGCCAGCAGCCCGAGCTTGGGGGCAGATACGCAGTATTTT; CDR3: CASSPSLGADTQYF
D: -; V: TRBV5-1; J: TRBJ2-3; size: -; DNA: TGCGCCAGCAGCTTGGGGAAGGATACGCAGTATTTT; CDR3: CASSLGKDTQYF
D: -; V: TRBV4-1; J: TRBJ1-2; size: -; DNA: TGCGCCAGCAGCCAAGAGCAGGGTAATAACTATGGCTACACCTTC; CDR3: CASSQEQGNNYGYTF
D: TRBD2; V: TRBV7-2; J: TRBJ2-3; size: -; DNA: TGTGCCAGCAGCCTAGCGGGGGCCTGGGGAGATACGCAGTATTTT; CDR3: CASSLAGAWGDTQYF
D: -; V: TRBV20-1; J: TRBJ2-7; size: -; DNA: TGCAGTGCGGTCAAATATCCCTCCTACGAGCAGTACTTC; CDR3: CSAVKYPSYEQYF
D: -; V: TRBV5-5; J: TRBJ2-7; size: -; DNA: TGTGCCAGTGACAGCGGAGGTAGTGAGCAGTACTTC; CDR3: CASDSGGSEQYF
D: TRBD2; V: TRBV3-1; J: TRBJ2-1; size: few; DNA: TGTGCCAGCAGCCAGAGCGGGAGGAGCTACAATGAGCAGTTCTTC; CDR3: CASSQSGRSYNEQFF
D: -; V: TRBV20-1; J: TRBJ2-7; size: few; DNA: TGCAGTGCTAGAGATAGTTTTCCGGAGACCGACGAGTACTTC; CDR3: CSARDSFPETDEYF
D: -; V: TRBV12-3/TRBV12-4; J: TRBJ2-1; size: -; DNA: TGTGCCAGCAGTCCGCTGGGGGGAGGTTACAATGAGCAGTTCTTC; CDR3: CASSPLGGGYNEQFF
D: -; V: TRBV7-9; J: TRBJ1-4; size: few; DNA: TGTGCCAGCAGACCTAATACTAATGAAAAACTGTTTTTT; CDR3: CASRPNTNEKLFF
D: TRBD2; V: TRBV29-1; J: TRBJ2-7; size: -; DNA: TGCAGCGCTGGACTAGCGGCCTACGAGCAGTACTTC; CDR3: CSAGLAAYEQYF
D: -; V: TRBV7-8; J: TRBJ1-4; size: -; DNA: TGTGCCAGCAGCACAGGCTTGGGCGGCCAGGGAACTAATGAAAAACTGTTTTTT; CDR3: CASSTGLGGQGTNEKLFF
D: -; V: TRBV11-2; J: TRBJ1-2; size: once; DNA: TGTGCCAGCAGCGCAGGGGTTGAGGGCTACACCTTC; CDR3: CASSAGVEGYTF
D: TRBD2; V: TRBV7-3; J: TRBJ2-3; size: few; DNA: TGTGCCAGCAGCCCCCGGGGGGGCCCCACAGATACGCAGTATTTT; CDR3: CASSPRGGPTDTQYF
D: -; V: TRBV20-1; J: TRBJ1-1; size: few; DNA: TGCAGTGCTCGAGATGGGCAGAACACTGAAGCTTTCTTT; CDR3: CSARDGQNTEAFF
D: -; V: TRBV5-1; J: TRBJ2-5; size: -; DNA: TGCGCCAGCAGCTCAGGACCCCCCCCAGAGACCCAGTACTTC; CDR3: CASSSGPPPETQYF
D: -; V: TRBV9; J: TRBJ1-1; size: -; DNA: TGTGCCAGCGGGGGTGCCACTGAAGCTTTCTTT; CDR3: CASGGATEAFF
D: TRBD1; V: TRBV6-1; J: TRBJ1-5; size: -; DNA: TGTGCCAGCAGCTTAACCTCGACAGGGCGTCAGCCCCAGCATTTT; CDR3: CASSLTSTGRQPQHF
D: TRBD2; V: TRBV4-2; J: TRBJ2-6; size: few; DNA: TGTGCCAGCAGCCAAGGGACGGGGGGAAGAGCTGGGGCCAACGTCCTGACTTTC; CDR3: CASSQGTGGRAGANVLTF
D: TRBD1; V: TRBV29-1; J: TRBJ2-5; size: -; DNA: TGCAGCGTCCGGAGACAGGGGGTAGTGGAGACCCAGTACTTC; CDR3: CSVRRQGVVETQYF
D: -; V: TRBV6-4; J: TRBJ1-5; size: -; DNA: TGTGCCAGCAGCGGCGAGCCTCATCAGCCCCAGCATTTT; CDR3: CASSGEPHQPQHF
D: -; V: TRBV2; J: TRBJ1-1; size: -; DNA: TGTGCCAGCAGGGGCCCCATGGGGAAAACTGAAGCTTTCTTT; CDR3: CASRGPMGKTEAFF
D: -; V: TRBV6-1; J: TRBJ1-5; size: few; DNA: TGTGCCAGCAGTGAAACAGGCCTCTATCAGCCCCAGCATTTT; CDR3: CASSETGLYQPQHF